This is a list of T cell receptor beta chains from one sample in a study of T cell repertoires in cytomegalovirus infection. TCRdb itself ran the reads through MiXCR, one entry per CDR3 protein. The sample holds under 120,000 distinct CDR3 sequences, 35% to 50% seen once. Antigens of these TCRs are unknown. The source material was CD8+ T cells from cultured PBMCs, sampled from culture after CMV antigen stimulation. These receptors all stem from a human donor in good health (CMV status not recorded). Some clones in this sample may be carry-over from other donors' samples. Each CDR3 is given with its conserved first and last residue. D genes are given only for firm matches. Size is stated for part of the rows, as once, few or many counts, or as a class when the clone is expanded.

v_call: TRBV10-3
j_call: TRBJ2-3
clone_size: few
d_call: .
cdr3_aa: CAISESFSSSTDTQYF
cdr3_nt: TGTGCCATCAGTGAGTCGTTTAGTTCTAGCACAGATACGCAGTATTTT

v_call: TRBV7-6
j_call: TRBJ2-7
clone_size: .
d_call: .
cdr3_aa: CASSLTLEQYF
cdr3_nt: TGTGCCAGCAGCTTAACCCTCGAGCAGTACTTC

v_call: TRBV7-6
j_call: TRBJ1-5
clone_size: .
d_call: .
cdr3_aa: CASSHGGVNQPQHF
cdr3_nt: TGTGCCAGCAGCCACGGAGGGGTCAATCAGCCCCAGCATTTT

v_call: TRBV2
j_call: TRBJ2-5
clone_size: .
d_call: .
cdr3_aa: CASSEIQTQETQYF
cdr3_nt: TGTGCCAGCAGTGAGATCCAGACACAAGAGACCCAGTACTTC

v_call: TRBV20-1
j_call: TRBJ1-6
clone_size: once
d_call: .
cdr3_aa: CSARGLLSSYNSPLHF
cdr3_nt: TGCAGTGCTAGAGGGCTCCTGAGCTCCTATAATTCACCCCTCCACTTT

v_call: TRBV28
j_call: TRBJ2-1
clone_size: once
d_call: TRBD2
cdr3_aa: CASSLYPTSGADNEQFF
cdr3_nt: TGTGCCAGCAGTTTATACCCCACTAGCGGGGCCGACAATGAGCAGTTCTTC

v_call: TRBV28
j_call: TRBJ1-4
clone_size: .
d_call: .
cdr3_aa: CASRRTPAGNEKLFF
cdr3_nt: TGTGCCAGCCGACGGACCCCAGCGGGTAATGAAAAACTGTTTTTT

v_call: TRBV7-6
j_call: TRBJ2-2
clone_size: .
d_call: .
cdr3_aa: CASSYNLVQRKDTGELFF
cdr3_nt: TGTGCCAGCAGCTACAACCTTGTTCAGAGGAAGGACACCGGGGAGCTGTTTTTT

v_call: TRBV7-2
j_call: TRBJ2-7
clone_size: few
d_call: .
cdr3_aa: CASSPRSGYEQYF
cdr3_nt: TGTGCCAGCAGCCCACGAAGCGGATACGAGCAGTACTTC

v_call: TRBV7-9
j_call: TRBJ2-7
clone_size: few
d_call: TRBD2
cdr3_aa: CASSLGAGGYEQYF
cdr3_nt: TGTGCCAGCAGCTTAGGAGCGGGGGGATACGAGCAGTACTTC

v_call: TRBV5-5
j_call: TRBJ2-7
clone_size: .
d_call: .
cdr3_aa: CASSTAAGSYEQYF
cdr3_nt: TGTGCCAGCAGCACCGCCGCAGGCTCCTACGAGCAGTACTTC

v_call: TRBV11-2
j_call: TRBJ2-7
clone_size: .
d_call: .
cdr3_aa: CASSPTVVGDYEQYF
cdr3_nt: TGTGCCAGCAGCCCCACGGTAGTTGGGGACTACGAGCAGTACTTC

v_call: TRBV27
j_call: TRBJ2-3
clone_size: .
d_call: TRBD2
cdr3_aa: CASSPSPAGGAGDTQYF
cdr3_nt: TGTGCCAGCAGTCCTTCCCCCGCCGGGGGGGCCGGAGATACGCAGTATTTT

v_call: TRBV7-2
j_call: TRBJ1-1
clone_size: few
d_call: .
cdr3_aa: CASSPGHPWEAFF
cdr3_nt: TGTGCCAGCAGCCCAGGACACCCCTGGGAAGCTTTCTTT

v_call: TRBV5-5
j_call: TRBJ1-2
clone_size: .
d_call: .
cdr3_aa: CASSPTLRQVFYGYTF
cdr3_nt: TGTGCCAGCAGCCCCACACTCCGACAAGTCTTCTATGGCTACACCTTC

v_call: TRBV20-1
j_call: TRBJ2-7
clone_size: few
d_call: TRBD1
cdr3_aa: CSARDRGLVQYF
cdr3_nt: TGCAGTGCCCGGGACAGGGGGCTCGTGCAGTACTTC

v_call: TRBV2
j_call: TRBJ2-4
clone_size: .
d_call: .
cdr3_aa: CASSETPGEAKNIQYF
cdr3_nt: TGTGCCAGCAGTGAAACCCCCGGGGAGGCCAAAAACATTCAGTACTTC

v_call: TRBV10-3
j_call: TRBJ1-1
clone_size: .
d_call: TRBD1
cdr3_aa: CAIRQGPNTEAFF
cdr3_nt: TGTGCCATCAGACAGGGGCCGAACACTGAAGCTTTCTTT

v_call: TRBV12-3/TRBV12-4
j_call: TRBJ2-2
clone_size: many
d_call: .
cdr3_aa: CASTHTGELFF
cdr3_nt: TGTGCCAGCACCCACACCGGGGAGCTGTTTTTT

v_call: TRBV7-8
j_call: TRBJ1-5
clone_size: many
d_call: .
cdr3_aa: CASSFFRDANQPQHF
cdr3_nt: TGTGCCAGCAGCTTCTTTCGGGACGCGAATCAGCCCCAGCATTTT

v_call: TRBV12-3/TRBV12-4
j_call: TRBJ1-2
clone_size: .
d_call: .
cdr3_aa: CASSLNRVFYGYTF
cdr3_nt: TGTGCCAGCAGTTTAAACAGGGTATTCTATGGCTACACCTTC

v_call: TRBV7-6
j_call: TRBJ2-7
clone_size: .
d_call: TRBD1
cdr3_aa: CASSGGTGRYEQYF
cdr3_nt: TGTGCCAGCAGCGGGGGGACAGGGAGGTACGAGCAGTACTTC

v_call: TRBV6-5
j_call: TRBJ1-1
clone_size: .
d_call: .
cdr3_aa: CASSSDLGHATLNTEAFF
cdr3_nt: TGTGCCAGCAGTTCCGACTTGGGCCACGCTACTCTGAACACTGAAGCTTTCTTT

v_call: TRBV7-9
j_call: TRBJ2-1
clone_size: .
d_call: .
cdr3_aa: CASYREINNEQFF
cdr3_nt: TGTGCCAGCTACAGGGAGATTAACAATGAGCAGTTCTTC

v_call: TRBV4-1
j_call: TRBJ2-7
clone_size: few
d_call: .
cdr3_aa: CASSQDASYEQYF
cdr3_nt: TGCGCCAGCAGCCAAGACGCCAGCTACGAGCAGTACTTC

v_call: TRBV6-2/TRBV6-3
j_call: TRBJ2-2
clone_size: .
d_call: .
cdr3_aa: CASSYPNTGELFF
cdr3_nt: TGTGCCAGCAGTTACCCGAACACCGGGGAGCTGTTTTTT

v_call: TRBV2
j_call: TRBJ2-1
clone_size: .
d_call: .
cdr3_aa: CASKVVTNNEQFF
cdr3_nt: TGTGCCAGTAAGGTCGTCACCAACAATGAGCAGTTCTTC

v_call: TRBV7-9
j_call: TRBJ2-7
clone_size: .
d_call: .
cdr3_aa: CASSPSAALEQYF
cdr3_nt: TGTGCCAGCAGCCCCTCCGCGGCCTTGGAGCAGTACTTC

v_call: TRBV5-1
j_call: TRBJ2-1
clone_size: .
d_call: .
cdr3_aa: CASSPDGGSPYNEQFF
cdr3_nt: TGCGCCAGCAGCCCCGATGGGGGGTCACCTTACAATGAGCAGTTCTTC

v_call: TRBV5-1
j_call: TRBJ2-7
clone_size: .
d_call: TRBD1
cdr3_aa: CASSAGQGADEQYF
cdr3_nt: TGCGCCAGCAGCGCGGGACAGGGGGCTGACGAGCAGTACTTC

v_call: TRBV19
j_call: TRBJ1-1
clone_size: .
d_call: .
cdr3_aa: CASSIYDEAFF
cdr3_nt: TGTGCCAGTAGTATTTATGATGAAGCTTTCTTT

v_call: TRBV4-1
j_call: TRBJ1-2
clone_size: many
d_call: .
cdr3_aa: CASSQELVYPRHYGYTF
cdr3_nt: TGCGCCAGCAGCCAAGAGCTTGTTTACCCTCGACATTATGGCTACACCTTC

v_call: TRBV10-3
j_call: TRBJ1-2
clone_size: .
d_call: .
cdr3_aa: CATRTATSYGYTF
cdr3_nt: TGTGCCACCCGGACAGCGACTTCGTATGGCTACACCTTC

v_call: TRBV27
j_call: TRBJ2-5
clone_size: few
d_call: .
cdr3_aa: CASSSLGSYQETQYF
cdr3_nt: TGTGCCAGCAGTTCTCTTGGCTCGTACCAAGAGACCCAGTACTTC

v_call: TRBV12-3/TRBV12-4
j_call: TRBJ2-1
clone_size: .
d_call: TRBD1
cdr3_aa: CASSSDRDFTDEQFF
cdr3_nt: TGTGCCAGCAGTTCGGACAGGGACTTCACGGATGAGCAGTTCTTC

v_call: TRBV7-9
j_call: TRBJ2-7
clone_size: .
d_call: .
cdr3_aa: CASSLEVDTYEQYF
cdr3_nt: TGTGCCAGCAGCTTAGAGGTCGACACCTACGAGCAGTACTTC

v_call: TRBV7-3
j_call: TRBJ2-1
clone_size: few
d_call: TRBD1
cdr3_aa: CASSQSGQSINEQFF
cdr3_nt: TGTGCCAGCAGTCAGTCGGGACAGAGTATCAATGAGCAGTTCTTC